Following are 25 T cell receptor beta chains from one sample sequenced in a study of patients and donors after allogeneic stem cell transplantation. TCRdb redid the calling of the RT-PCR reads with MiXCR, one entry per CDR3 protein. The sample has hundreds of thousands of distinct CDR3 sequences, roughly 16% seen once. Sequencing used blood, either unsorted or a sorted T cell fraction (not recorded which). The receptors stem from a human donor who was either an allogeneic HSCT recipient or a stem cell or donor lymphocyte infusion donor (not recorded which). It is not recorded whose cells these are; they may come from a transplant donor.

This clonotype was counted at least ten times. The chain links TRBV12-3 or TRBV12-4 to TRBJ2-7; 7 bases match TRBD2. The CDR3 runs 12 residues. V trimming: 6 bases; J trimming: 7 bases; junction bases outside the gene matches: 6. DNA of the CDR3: TGTGCCAGCAGACCACCAGCGGGGGAGCAGTACTTC. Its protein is CASRPPAGEQYF.

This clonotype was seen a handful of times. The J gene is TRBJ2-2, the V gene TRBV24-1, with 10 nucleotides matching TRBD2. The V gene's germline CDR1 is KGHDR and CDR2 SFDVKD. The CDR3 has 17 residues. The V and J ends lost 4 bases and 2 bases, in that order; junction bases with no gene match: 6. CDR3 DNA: TGTGCCACCAGTGACCCTAGGACTAGCGGAAACACCGGGGAGCTGTTTTTT. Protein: CATSDPRTSGNTGELFF.

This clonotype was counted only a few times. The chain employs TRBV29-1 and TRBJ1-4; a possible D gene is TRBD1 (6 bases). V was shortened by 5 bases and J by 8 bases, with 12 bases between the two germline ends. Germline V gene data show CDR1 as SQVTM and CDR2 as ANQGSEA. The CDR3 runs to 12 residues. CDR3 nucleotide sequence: TGCAGCGTTACAGGGTATCGGGAAAAACTGTTTTTT. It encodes CSVTGYREKLFF.

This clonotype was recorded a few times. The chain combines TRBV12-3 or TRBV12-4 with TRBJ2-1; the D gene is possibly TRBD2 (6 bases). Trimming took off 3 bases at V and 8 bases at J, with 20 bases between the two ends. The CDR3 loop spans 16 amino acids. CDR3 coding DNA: TGTGCCAGCAGTTTTCGGGGGTTGGGGTTAAGGTATGAGCAGTTCTTC. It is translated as CASSFRGLGLRYEQFF.

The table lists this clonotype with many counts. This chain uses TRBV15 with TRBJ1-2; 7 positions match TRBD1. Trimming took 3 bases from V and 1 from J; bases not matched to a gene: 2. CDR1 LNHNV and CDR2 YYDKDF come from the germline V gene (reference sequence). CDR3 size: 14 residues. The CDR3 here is CATSRDRRNYGYTF. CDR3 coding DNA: TGTGCCACCAGCAGGGACAGGCGTAACTATGGCTACACCTTC. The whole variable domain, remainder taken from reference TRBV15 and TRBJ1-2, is DAMVIQNPRYQVTQFGKPVTLSCSQTLNHNVMYWYQQKSSQAPKLLFHYYDKDFNNEADTPDNFQSRRPNTSFCFLDIRSPGLGDTAMYLCATSRDRRNYGYTFGSGTRLTVV.

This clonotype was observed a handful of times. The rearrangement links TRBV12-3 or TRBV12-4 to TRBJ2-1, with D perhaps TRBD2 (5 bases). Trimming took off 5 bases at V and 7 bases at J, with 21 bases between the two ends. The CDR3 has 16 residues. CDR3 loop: CASSPSPGGLTNEQFF. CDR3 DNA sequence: TGTGCCAGCAGTCCATCCCCCGGAGGTCTAACAAATGAGCAGTTCTTC.

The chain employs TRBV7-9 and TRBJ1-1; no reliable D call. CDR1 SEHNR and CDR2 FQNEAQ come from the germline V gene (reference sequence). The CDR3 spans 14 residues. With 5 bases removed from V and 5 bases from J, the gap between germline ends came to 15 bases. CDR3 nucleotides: TGTGCCAGCAGCCCCGTGGGGTGGGGAACTGAAGCTTTCTTT. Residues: CASSPVGWGTEAFF.

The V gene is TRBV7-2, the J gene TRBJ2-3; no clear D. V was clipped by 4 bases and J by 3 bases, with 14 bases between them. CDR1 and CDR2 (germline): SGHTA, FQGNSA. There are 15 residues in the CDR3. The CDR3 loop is CASSWAPVETDTQYF. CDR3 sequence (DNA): TGTGCCAGCAGCTGGGCGCCAGTCGAGACAGATACGCAGTATTTT.

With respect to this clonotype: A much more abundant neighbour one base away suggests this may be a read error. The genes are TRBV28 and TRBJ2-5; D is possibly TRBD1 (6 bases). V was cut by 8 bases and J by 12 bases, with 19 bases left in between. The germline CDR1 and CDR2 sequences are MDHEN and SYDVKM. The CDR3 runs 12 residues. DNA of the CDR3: TGTGCCAGCGGGGGTACACAGGGACAAAAGTACTTC. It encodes CASGGTQGQKYF. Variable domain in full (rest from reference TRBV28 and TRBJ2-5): DVKVTQSSRYLVKRTGEKVFLECVQDMDHENMFWYRQDPGLGLRLIYFSYDVKMKEKGDIPEGYSVSREKKERFSLILESASTNQTSMYLCASGGTQGQKYFGPGTRLLVL.

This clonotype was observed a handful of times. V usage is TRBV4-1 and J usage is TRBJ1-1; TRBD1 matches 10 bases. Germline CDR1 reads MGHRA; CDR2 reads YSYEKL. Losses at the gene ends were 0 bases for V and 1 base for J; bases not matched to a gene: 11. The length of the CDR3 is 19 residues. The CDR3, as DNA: TGCGCCAGCAGCCAAGATTACCCCCCGGGACAGGGGCGGAACACTGAAGCTTTCTTT. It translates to CASSQDYPPGQGRNTEAFF.

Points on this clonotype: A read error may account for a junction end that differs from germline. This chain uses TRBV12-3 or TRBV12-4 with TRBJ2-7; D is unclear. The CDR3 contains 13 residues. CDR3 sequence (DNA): TGTGCCAGCAGTTTGGTCGCCTCCTACGAGGAGTACTTC. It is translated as CASSLVASYEEYF.

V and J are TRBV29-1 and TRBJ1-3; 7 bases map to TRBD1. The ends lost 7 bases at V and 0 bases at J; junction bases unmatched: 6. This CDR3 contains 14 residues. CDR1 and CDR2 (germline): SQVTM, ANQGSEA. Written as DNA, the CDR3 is TGCAGCGCGATCGGGACAGCCTCTGGAAACACCATATATTTT. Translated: CSAIGTASGNTIYF.

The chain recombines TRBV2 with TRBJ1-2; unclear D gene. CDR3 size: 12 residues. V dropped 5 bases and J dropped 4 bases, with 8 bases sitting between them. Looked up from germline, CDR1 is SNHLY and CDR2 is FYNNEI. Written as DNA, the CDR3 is TGTGCCAGCAGTTCGGAGCCCTATGGCTACACCTTC. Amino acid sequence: CASSSEPYGYTF.

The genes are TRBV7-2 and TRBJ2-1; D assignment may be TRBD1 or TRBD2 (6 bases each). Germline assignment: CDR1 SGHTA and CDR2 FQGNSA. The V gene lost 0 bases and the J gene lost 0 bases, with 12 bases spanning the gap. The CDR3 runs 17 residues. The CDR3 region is CASSLAGAGSSYNEQFF. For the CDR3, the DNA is TGTGCCAGCAGCTTAGCGGGGGCGGGGAGCTCCTACAATGAGCAGTTCTTC.

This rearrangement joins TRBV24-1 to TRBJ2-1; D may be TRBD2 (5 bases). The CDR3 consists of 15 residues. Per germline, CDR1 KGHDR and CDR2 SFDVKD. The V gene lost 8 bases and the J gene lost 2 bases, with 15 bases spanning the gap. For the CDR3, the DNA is TGTGCCACCAATGCAGCGGAGCAACCCTACAATGAGCAGTTCTTC. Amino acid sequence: CATNAAEQPYNEQFF.

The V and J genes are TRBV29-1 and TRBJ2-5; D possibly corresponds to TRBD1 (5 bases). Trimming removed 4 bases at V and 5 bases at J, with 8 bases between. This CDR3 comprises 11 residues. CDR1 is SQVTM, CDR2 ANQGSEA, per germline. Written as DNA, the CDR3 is TGCAGCGTTGGCAAGGGGGAGACCCAGTACTTC. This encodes CSVGKGETQYF. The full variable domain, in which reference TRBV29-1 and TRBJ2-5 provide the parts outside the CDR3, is SAVISQKPSRDICQRGTSLTIQCQVDSQVTMMFWYRQQPGQSLTLIATANQGSEATYESGFVIDKFPISRPNLTFSTLTVSNMSPEDSSIYLCSVGKGETQYFGPGTRLLVL.

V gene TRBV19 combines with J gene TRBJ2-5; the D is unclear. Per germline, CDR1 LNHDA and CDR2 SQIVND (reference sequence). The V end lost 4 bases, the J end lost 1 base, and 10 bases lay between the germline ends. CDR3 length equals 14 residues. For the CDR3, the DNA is TGTGCCAGTAGTAGAATGGCATTCCAAGAGACCCAGTACTTC. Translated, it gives CASSRMAFQETQYF.

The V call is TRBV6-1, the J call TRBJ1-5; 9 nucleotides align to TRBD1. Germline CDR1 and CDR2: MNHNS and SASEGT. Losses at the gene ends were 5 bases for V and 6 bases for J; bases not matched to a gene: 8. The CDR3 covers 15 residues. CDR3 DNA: TGTGCCAGCAGTAAAACAGGGGGCCTTACTCAGCCCCAGCATTTT. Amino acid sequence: CASSKTGGLTQPQHF.

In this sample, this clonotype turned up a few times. CDR3 protein: CASWDRYTYEQYF. The CDR3 nucleotides are TGCGCCAGCTGGGACCGATACACCTACGAGCAGTACTTC. The chain uses TRBV5-1 and TRBJ2-7; either TRBD1 or TRBD2 may supply D (5 bases each). The CDR3 covers 13 residues. In germline, CDR1 is SGHRS, CDR2 YFSETQ. Deletions cut 7 bases from V and 2 bases from J, with 13 bases between.

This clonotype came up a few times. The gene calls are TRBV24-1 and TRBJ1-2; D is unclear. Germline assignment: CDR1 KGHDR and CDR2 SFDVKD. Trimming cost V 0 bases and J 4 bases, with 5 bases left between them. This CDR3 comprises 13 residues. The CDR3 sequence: CATSDLTPYGYTF. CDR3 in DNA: TGTGCCACCAGTGATTTGACGCCCTATGGCTACACCTTC.

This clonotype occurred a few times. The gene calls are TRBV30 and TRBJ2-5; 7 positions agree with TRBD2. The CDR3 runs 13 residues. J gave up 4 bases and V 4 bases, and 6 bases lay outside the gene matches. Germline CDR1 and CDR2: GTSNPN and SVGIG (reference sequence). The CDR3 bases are TGTGCCTGGACCACCTCGGGGGGAGAGACCCAGTACTTC. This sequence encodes CAWTTSGGETQYF.

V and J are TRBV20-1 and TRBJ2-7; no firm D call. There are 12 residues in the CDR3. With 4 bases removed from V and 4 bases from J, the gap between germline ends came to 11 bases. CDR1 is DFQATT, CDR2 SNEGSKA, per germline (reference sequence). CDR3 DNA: TGCAGTGCTAAAGATAGAAGATACGAGCAGTACTTC. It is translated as CSAKDRRYEQYF.

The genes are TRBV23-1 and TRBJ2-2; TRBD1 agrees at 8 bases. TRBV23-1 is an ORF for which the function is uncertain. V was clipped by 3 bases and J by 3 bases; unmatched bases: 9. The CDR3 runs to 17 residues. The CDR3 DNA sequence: TGCGCCAGCAGTCAGGGAAGGACAGGGTGTGACACCGGGGAGCTGTTTTTT. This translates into CASSQGRTGCDTGELFF.

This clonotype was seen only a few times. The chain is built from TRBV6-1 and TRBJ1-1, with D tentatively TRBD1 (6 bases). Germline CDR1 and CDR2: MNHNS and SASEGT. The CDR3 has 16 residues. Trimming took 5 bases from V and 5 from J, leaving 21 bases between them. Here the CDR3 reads CASSTIILRGGTEAFF. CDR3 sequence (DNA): TGTGCCAGCAGTACAATAATATTGAGGGGGGGGACTGAAGCTTTCTTT.

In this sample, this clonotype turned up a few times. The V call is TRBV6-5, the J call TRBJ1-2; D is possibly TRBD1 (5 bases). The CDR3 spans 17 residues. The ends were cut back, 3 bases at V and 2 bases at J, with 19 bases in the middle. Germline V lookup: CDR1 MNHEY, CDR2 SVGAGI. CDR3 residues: CASSYVTEPNVNYGYTF. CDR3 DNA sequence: TGTGCCAGCAGTTATGTGACAGAGCCCAATGTAAACTATGGCTACACCTTC.